This T cell receptor beta chain was recovered during a study of blood T cell repertoires in COVID-19. Produced via immunoSEQ multiplex PCR; TCRdb's table is partial and in-frame only. The sample consists of 70,000 or so clones, under 85% of them appearing once. The V segment lost 4 bases and the J segment 7 bases; nucleotides outside the gene matches: 15. The CDR3 totals 18 residues. Germline V gives CDR1 SGDLS, CDR2 YYNGEE. The rearrangement links TRBV9 to TRBJ1-6; TRBD1 matches 9 bases. The TCR comes from a man between 70 and 80 years old with acute or convalescent COVID-19. The sequencing input was peripheral blood. The CDR3 here is CASSPDLGQGTTNSPLHF. The CDR3 DNA follows: TGTGCCAGCAGCCCCGACCTGGGACAGGGAACTACGAATTCACCCCTCCACTTT.